This TCR beta chain was found in a study of a mutant IDH1 vaccine in newly diagnosed glioma. Across the study: Vaccination began 4-6 weeks post radiotherapy alone, or with temozolomide cycles. Pretreatment consisted of radiotherapy, temozolomide, or both, with most receiving both.

The method was immunoSEQ multiplex PCR; TCRdb's version includes in-frame clones alone and lacks a portion of them. In the table there are 50,000 or so clones, over 75% of which are singletons. Time point noted: week 5, during vaccination. Every vaccination contained 300 ug of the mutant IDH1 20-mer peptide and was paired with topical imiquimod. About this clone itself: Its antigen is still unknown.

V was clipped by 8 bases and J by 4 bases, with 18 bases between them. CDR3 size: 14 residues. The germline CDR1 and CDR2 sequences are MGHDK and SYGVNS. The specimen was PBMCs, collected from a glioma patient whose treatment included an IDH1 peptide vaccine. This clonotype was sampled from a woman aged 40 to 49 with glioma. J is TRBJ2-7 and V is TRBV25-1; either TRBD1 or TRBD2 may supply D (5 bases each). The chain's CDR3 is CASGRAGTEYEQYF. The CDR3 DNA sequence: TGTGCCAGCGGGCGAGCCGGGACGGAGTACGAGCAGTACTTC.